Listed here are 26 T cell receptor beta chains from one sample, sequenced in a study of cytomegalovirus exposure and HLA in healthy donors. PCR amplification relied on 60 Vbeta primers (plus 13 Jbeta primers). Sequencing used immunoSEQ multiplex PCR; TCRdb keeps in-frame clones, though not all of them. This table has 95,000 to 150,000 clones, 74% appearing once. The sample consisted of PBMCs. Receptor source: a woman aged 45-60 years in good health and CMV-seropositive.

The chain joins TRBV5-1 to TRBJ1-4; TRBD1 might be the D (6 bases). CDR3 length equals 14 residues. V was trimmed by 4 bases and J by 7 bases, leaving 14 bases between them. Germline CDR1 SGHRS, CDR2 YFSETQ. Here the CDR3 DNA reads TGCGCCAGCAGCCCCCGGGGGGCGGGTGAAAAACTGTTTTTT. This encodes CASSPRGAGEKLFF.

The chain is built from TRBV4-2 and TRBJ1-5; D remains unclear. This CDR3 is built from 19 residues. Germline V gene sequence: CDR1 LGHNA, CDR2 YNFKEQ. V was pared by 0 bases and J by 1 base, with 19 bases between. The CDR3 sequence: CASSQDMGERDASNQPQHF. The CDR3 DNA follows: TGTGCCAGCAGCCAAGATATGGGAGAAAGGGATGCGAGCAATCAGCCCCAGCATTTT.

This clone was counted between two and nine times. V usage is TRBV19 and J usage is TRBJ2-7; tentative D call: TRBD1 (6 bases). The CDR3 totals 15 residues. The germline V gene encodes CDR1 LNHDA and CDR2 SQIVND (reference sequence). The V and J ends lost 1 base and 3 bases respectively, with 13 bases between them. CDR3 amino acids: CASSIGGQFRYEQYF. CDR3 sequence (DNA): TGTGCCAGTAGTATAGGCGGACAGTTTCGCTACGAGCAGTACTTC.

This clone was picked up a small number of times. The chain carries TRBV28 and TRBJ2-7, with D perhaps TRBD2 (5 bases). CDR1 is MDHEN and CDR2 is SYDVKM in the germline V gene. This CDR3 has 14 amino acids. The V and J ends lost 6 bases and 0 bases respectively, with 12 bases between them. CDR3 sequence reads: CASSPGMSSYEQYF. For the CDR3, the DNA is TGTGCCAGCAGCCCGGGGATGAGCTCCTACGAGCAGTACTTC.

This clone was seen a few times. The chain combines TRBV27 with TRBJ1-4, with a possible D match to TRBD1 (5 bases). Germline-derived CDR1 and CDR2 are MNHEY and SMNVEV (reference sequence). Between the trimmed V and J ends, which lost 4 bases and 3 bases, there was a span of 27 bases. CDR3 length: 20 residues. CDR3 nucleotide sequence: TGTGCCAGCAGTTCAAATGACAGTTATCAACCTCCTCGGGCTAATGAAAAACTGTTTTTT. This codes for CASSSNDSYQPPRANEKLFF.

The J gene is TRBJ2-1, the V gene TRBV23-1; tentatively, D is TRBD1 (6 bases). TRBV23-1 is assigned to the ORF class and has an uncertain function. Trimming stripped 8 bases from V and 2 bases from J, with 13 bases between. The CDR3 totals 14 residues. In DNA, the CDR3 is TGCGCCAGCCGACCGGGACATACCTACAATGAGCAGTTCTTC. This encodes CASRPGHTYNEQFF.

The chain has TRBV19 and TRBJ1-5; TRBD1 is a possible D gene (6 bases). Trimming removed 7 bases from V and 5 bases from J, with 21 bases in between. The CDR3 runs 16 residues. Germline values: CDR1 LNHDA, CDR2 SQIVND (reference sequence). The CDR3, as DNA: TGTGCCAGTACCATCCAGGGGCCAGCCGCCTATCAGCCCCAGCATTTT. Its translation is CASTIQGPAAYQPQHF. The entire variable domain, with the rest obtained from reference TRBV19 and TRBJ1-5, is as follows: DGGITQSPKYLFRKEGQNVTLSCEQNLNHDAMYWYRQDPGQGLRLIYYSQIVNDFQKGDIAEGYSVSREKKESFPLTVTSAQKNPTAFYLCASTIQGPAAYQPQHFGDGTRLSIL.

CDR3 residues: CASSTTSGDSYEQYF. The CDR3 region has the DNA TGCGCCAGCAGCACGACTAGCGGAGACTCCTACGAGCAGTACTTC. J is TRBJ2-7 and V is TRBV5-1, with 9 nucleotides matching TRBD2. CDR1 is SGHRS, CDR2 YFSETQ, per germline. This CDR3 region has 15 residues. The junction had 5 bases not matched to a gene; V was cut back by 4 bases and J by 0 bases.

This rearrangement joins TRBV29-1 to TRBJ2-5; 7 bases fit TRBD1. The CDR3 spans 15 residues. Looked up from germline, CDR1 is SQVTM and CDR2 is ANQGSEA. The trim removed 4 bases at V and 0 bases at J, leaving 8 bases unmatched. The CDR3 bases are TGCAGCGTTGTTCAGGGGACAGCGTACCAAGAGACCCAGTACTTC. The encoded protein is CSVVQGTAYQETQYF. Using reference TRBV29-1 and TRBJ2-5 for the parts outside the CDR3, the full variable domain is SAVISQKPSRDICQRGTSLTIQCQVDSQVTMMFWYRQQPGQSLTLIATANQGSEATYESGFVIDKFPISRPNLTFSTLTVSNMSPEDSSIYLCSVVQGTAYQETQYFGPGTRLLVL.

J is TRBJ2-3 and V is TRBV5-1, with 9 bases matching TRBD2. V shed 8 bases and J 0 bases; nucleotides not matched to a gene: 16. In germline, CDR1 is SGHRS, CDR2 YFSETQ. The CDR3 extends over 18 amino acids. CDR3 amino acids: CARTLFGGGAWSTDTQYF. The CDR3 bases are TGCGCCAGAACCCTCTTCGGCGGGGGGGCCTGGAGCACAGATACGCAGTATTTT.

V and J are TRBV18 and TRBJ1-1; D possibly corresponds to TRBD1 (6 bases). Germline CDR1 and CDR2: KGHSH and LQKENI. CDR3 size: 15 residues. Deletions cut 5 bases from V and 1 base from J, with 14 bases between. CDR3 protein: CASSAGEGGNTEAFF. Here the CDR3 DNA reads TGTGCCAGCTCAGCAGGGGAGGGAGGGAACACTGAAGCTTTCTTT.

The rearrangement joins TRBV4-1 to TRBJ1-4; D is possibly TRBD1 (6 bases). V lost 1 base to trimming and J lost 3 bases, with 24 bases between them. CDR3 length equals 20 residues. Germline-derived CDR1 and CDR2 are MGHRA and YSYEKL. The CDR3 here is CASSQVLVKAGDRANEKLFF. CDR3 nucleotide sequence: TGCGCCAGCAGCCAAGTGTTAGTGAAGGCAGGGGATCGGGCTAATGAAAAACTGTTTTTT.

The J gene is TRBJ2-1, the V gene TRBV13; 9 bases match TRBD2. Unmatched junction bases numbered 8, after V lost 5 bases and J lost 0 bases. The CDR3 has 17 residues. Per germline, CDR1 PRHDT and CDR2 FYEKMQ (reference sequence). The CDR3 DNA follows: TGTGCCAGCAGCGCTCCACTAGCGGGCAGCTCCTACAATGAGCAGTTCTTC. Residues: CASSAPLAGSSYNEQFF. The full variable domain, rest sourced from reference TRBV13 and TRBJ2-1, is AAGVIQSPRHLIKEKRETATLKCYPIPRHDTVYWYQQGPGQDPQFLISFYEKMQSDKGSIPDRFSAQQFSDYHSELNMSSLELGDSALYFCASSAPLAGSSYNEQFFGPGTRLTVL.

The V gene is TRBV7-2, the J gene TRBJ2-5; 9 nucleotides agree with TRBD2. The CDR3 runs to 15 residues. Trimming cost V 5 bases and J 4 bases; bases outside gene matches: 8. CDR1 is SGHTA and CDR2 is FQGNSA in the germline V gene. The CDR3 spells CASSPNSGGGETQYF. CDR3 nucleotides: TGTGCCAGCAGCCCCAATAGCGGGGGCGGAGAGACCCAGTACTTC.

CDR3 in DNA: TGCGCCAGCAGCCAGTTCCGGGGGGCCGTCCACAATGAGCAGTTCTTC. Protein sequence: CASSQFRGAVHNEQFF. The rearrangement uses TRBV4-3 and TRBJ2-1; maybe TRBD2 (7 bases). With 3 bases removed from V and 5 bases from J, the gap between germline ends came to 17 bases. CDR1 and CDR2 from the germline V gene are LGHNA and YSLEER. The CDR3 runs 16 residues.

The rearrangement uses TRBV6-6 and TRBJ2-5, with 10 bases that match TRBD2. The CDR3 is 13 amino acids. Trimming removed 8 bases from V and 2 bases from J; junction bases left unmatched: 2. Germline loops: CDR1 MNHNY, CDR2 SVGAGI (reference sequence). The CDR3 DNA sequence: TGTGCCAGCGAACTAGCGGGGCAAGAGACCCAGTACTTC. Translating gives CASELAGQETQYF.

This clone appeared a few times. This sequence joins TRBV4-2 and TRBJ2-2; D is ambiguous. Trimming stripped 0 bases from V and 3 bases from J, with 5 bases between. CDR1 is LGHNA and CDR2 is YNFKEQ in the germline V gene. CDR3 size: 14 residues. The DNA of the CDR3 is TGTGCCAGCAGCCAAGACAGTTACACCGGGGAGCTGTTTTTT. It is translated as CASSQDSYTGELFF.

This chain uses TRBV9 with TRBJ1-6; D gene unclear. CDR1 is SGDLS, CDR2 YYNGEE, per germline. CDR3 size: 14 residues. Trimming cost V 7 bases and J 11 bases, with 19 bases left between them. CDR3 nucleotides: TGTGCCAGCGCCCCCGGGAGGCTCGCTACACCCCTCCACTTT. The encoded protein is CASAPGRLATPLHF.

The sample holds a few counts of this clone. The chain carries TRBV4-1 and TRBJ2-7, with 7 bases that match TRBD2. This CDR3 has 12 amino acids. Germline trimming cut 5 bases from V and 6 bases from J; bases unmatched to any gene: 4. Germline V gene data show CDR1 as MGHRA and CDR2 as YSYEKL. The CDR3 loop reads CASSGGVGEQYF. The CDR3 DNA reads TGCGCCAGCAGCGGGGGGGTCGGCGAGCAGTACTTC.

The chain recombines TRBV7-2 with TRBJ2-5; 9 nucleotides line up with TRBD2. CDR3 length equals 14 residues. Germline V gene data show CDR1 as SGHTA and CDR2 as FQGNSA. V lost 3 bases and J lost 5; bases outside the gene matches: 4. CDR3 loop: CASSLGLAAETQYF. The CDR3, as DNA: TGTGCCAGCAGCTTGGGACTAGCAGCGGAGACCCAGTACTTC.

The chain uses TRBV29-1 and TRBJ2-5; 7 bases are shared with TRBD1. V shed 3 bases, J shed 7 bases, and the junction held 5 bases outside the gene matches. The CDR3 is 12 residues long. Germline V gene data show CDR1 as SQVTM and CDR2 as ANQGSEA. The CDR3 protein is CSVDPQGVTQYF. CDR3 nucleotides: TGCAGCGTTGACCCCCAGGGGGTGACCCAGTACTTC.

This clone was recorded a few times. The genes are TRBV15 and TRBJ1-5, with a possible D match to TRBD1 (6 bases). CDR3 length: 15 amino acids. V dropped 0 bases and J dropped 7 bases, with 13 bases sitting between them. From germline, CDR1 is LNHNV and CDR2 YYDKDF (reference sequence). Written as DNA, the CDR3 is TGTGCCACCAGCAGAGACAGGGGAATCCGCCAGCCCCAGCATTTT. Its translation is CATSRDRGIRQPQHF.

The chain combines TRBV27 with TRBJ2-5; TRBD2 matches 7 bases. V dropped 5 bases and J dropped 2; count of bases not matched to a gene: 11. This CDR3 contains 16 residues. Germline V gives CDR1 MNHEY, CDR2 SMNVEV (reference sequence). The DNA for the CDR3 is TGTGCCAGCAGTCCGCTAGCGGCGGCCTCTCAAGAGACCCAGTACTTC. Translated, it gives CASSPLAAASQETQYF.

The J gene is TRBJ2-3, the V gene TRBV18; 11 nucleotides agree with TRBD1. Germline-derived CDR1 and CDR2 are KGHSH and LQKENI. The CDR3 length is 16 residues. The J segment lost 4 bases and the V segment lost 4 bases, leaving 7 bases of the junction unmatched. This chain's CDR3 is CASSLGQGAPPDTQYF. The CDR3 nucleotides are TGTGCCAGCTCACTCGGACAGGGGGCGCCTCCAGATACGCAGTATTTT. Full variable domain (rest looked up from reference TRBV18 and TRBJ2-3): NAGVMQNPRHLVRRRGQEARLRCSPMKGHSHVYWYRQLPEEGLKFMVYLQKENIIDESGMPKERFSAEFPKEGPSILRIQQVVRGDSAAYFCASSLGQGAPPDTQYFGPGTRLTVL.

For the CDR3, the DNA is TGTGCCAGCAGTCCTAGACAGGGGGTTATCCACGAGCAGTACTTC. Translating gives CASSPRQGVIHEQYF. The V and J genes are TRBV6-1 and TRBJ2-7; 9 bases are a match to TRBD1. This CDR3 is 15 amino acids long. In germline, CDR1 is MNHNS, CDR2 SASEGT. The V gene end was trimmed by 5 bases and the J gene end by 5 bases; junction bases not matched to a gene: 10.

This chain uses TRBV5-1 with TRBJ1-1, with a weak D call TRBD1 (5 bases). This CDR3 spans 14 amino acids. Germline V CDR1 and CDR2: SGHRS, YFSETQ. V lost 6 bases and J lost 4, with 16 bases in between. The CDR3 DNA reads TGCGCCAGCACCCTACTACCGGGGGGCACTGAAGCTTTCTTT. This translates into CASTLLPGGTEAFF.